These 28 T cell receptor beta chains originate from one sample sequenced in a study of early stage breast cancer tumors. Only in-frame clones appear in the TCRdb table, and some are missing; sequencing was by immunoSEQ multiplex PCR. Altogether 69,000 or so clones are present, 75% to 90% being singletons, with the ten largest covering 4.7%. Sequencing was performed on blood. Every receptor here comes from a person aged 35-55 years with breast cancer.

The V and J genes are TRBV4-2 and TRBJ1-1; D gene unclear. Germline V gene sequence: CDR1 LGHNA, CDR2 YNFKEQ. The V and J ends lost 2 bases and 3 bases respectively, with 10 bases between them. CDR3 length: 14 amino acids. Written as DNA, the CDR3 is TGTGCCAGCAGCCAACCCGACGGGGACACTGAAGCTTTCTTT. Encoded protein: CASSQPDGDTEAFF.

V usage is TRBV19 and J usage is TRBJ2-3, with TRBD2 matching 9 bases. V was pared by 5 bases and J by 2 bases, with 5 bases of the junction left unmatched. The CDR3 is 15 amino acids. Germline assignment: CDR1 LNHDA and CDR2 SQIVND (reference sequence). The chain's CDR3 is CASSGIAGVTDTQYF. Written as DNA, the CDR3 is TGTGCCAGTAGTGGGATAGCGGGAGTCACAGATACGCAGTATTTT.

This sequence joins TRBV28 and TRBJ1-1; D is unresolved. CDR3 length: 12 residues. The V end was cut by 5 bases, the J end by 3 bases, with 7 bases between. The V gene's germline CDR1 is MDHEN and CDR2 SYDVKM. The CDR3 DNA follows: TGTGCCAGCAGTGAACGGGACACTGAAGCTTTCTTT. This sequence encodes CASSERDTEAFF. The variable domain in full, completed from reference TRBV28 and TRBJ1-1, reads DVKVTQSSRYLVKRTGEKVFLECVQDMDHENMFWYRQDPGLGLRLIYFSYDVKMKEKGDIPEGYSVSREKKERFSLILESASTNQTSMYLCASSERDTEAFFGQGTRLTVV.

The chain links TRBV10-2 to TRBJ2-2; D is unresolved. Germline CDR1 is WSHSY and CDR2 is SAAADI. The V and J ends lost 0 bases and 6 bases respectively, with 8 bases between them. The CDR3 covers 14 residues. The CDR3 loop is CASSESAQAGELFF. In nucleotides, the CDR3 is TGCGCCAGCAGTGAGTCTGCTCAGGCCGGGGAGCTGTTTTTT.

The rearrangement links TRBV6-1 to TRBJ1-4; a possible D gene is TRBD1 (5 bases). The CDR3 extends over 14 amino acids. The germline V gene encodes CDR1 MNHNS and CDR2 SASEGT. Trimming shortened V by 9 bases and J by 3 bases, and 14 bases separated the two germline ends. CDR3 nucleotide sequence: TGTGCCAGTAGGGAGCAGGGCTCTAATGAAAAACTGTTTTTT. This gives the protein CASREQGSNEKLFF.

CDR3: CASSLLRDRYEKLFF. CDR3 coding DNA: TGTGCCAGCAGTCTCCTCCGGGACAGATATGAAAAACTGTTTTTT. The V gene is TRBV27, the J gene TRBJ1-4; 7 nucleotides match TRBD1. Looked up from germline, CDR1 is MNHEY and CDR2 is SMNVEV (reference sequence). The CDR3 sequence is 15 residues long. Trimming took 5 bases from V and 6 from J; bases not matched to a gene: 9.

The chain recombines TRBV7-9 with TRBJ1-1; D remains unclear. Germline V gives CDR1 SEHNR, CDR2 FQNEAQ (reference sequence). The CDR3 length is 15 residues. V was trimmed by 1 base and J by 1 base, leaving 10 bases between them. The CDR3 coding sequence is TGTGCCAGCAGCTTAGGTGGGGTAGGGAACACTGAAGCTTTCTTT. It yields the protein CASSLGGVGNTEAFF.

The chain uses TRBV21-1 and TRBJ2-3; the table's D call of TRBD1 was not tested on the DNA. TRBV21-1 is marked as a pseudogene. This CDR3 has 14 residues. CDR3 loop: CASSEQGLGDTQYF. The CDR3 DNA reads TGTGCCAGCAGCGAACAGGGATTGGGAGATACGCAGTATTTT.

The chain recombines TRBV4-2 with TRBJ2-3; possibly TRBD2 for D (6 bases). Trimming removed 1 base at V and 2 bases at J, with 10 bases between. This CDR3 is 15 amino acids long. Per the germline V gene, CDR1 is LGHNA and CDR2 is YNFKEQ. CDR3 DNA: TGTGCCAGCAGCCAAGGGGGGGAAAACACAGATACGCAGTATTTT. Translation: CASSQGGENTDTQYF.

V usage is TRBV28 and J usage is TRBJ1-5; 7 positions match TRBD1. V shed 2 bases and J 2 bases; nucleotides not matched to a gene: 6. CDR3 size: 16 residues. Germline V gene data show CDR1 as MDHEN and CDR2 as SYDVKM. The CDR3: CASSLPRGNGNQPQHF. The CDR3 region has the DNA TGTGCCAGCAGTTTACCCAGGGGGAATGGCAATCAGCCCCAGCATTTT.

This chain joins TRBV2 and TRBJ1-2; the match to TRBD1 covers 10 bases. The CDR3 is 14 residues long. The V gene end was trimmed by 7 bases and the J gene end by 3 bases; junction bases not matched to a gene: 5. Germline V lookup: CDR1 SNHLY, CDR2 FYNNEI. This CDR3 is CASKDRGRDYGYTF. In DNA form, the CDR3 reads TGTGCCAGCAAAGACAGGGGGCGTGACTATGGCTACACCTTC.

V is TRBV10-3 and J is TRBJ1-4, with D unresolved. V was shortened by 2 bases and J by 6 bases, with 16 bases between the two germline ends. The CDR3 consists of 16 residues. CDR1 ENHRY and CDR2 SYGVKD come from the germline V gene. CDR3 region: CAISEHASRDDEKLFF. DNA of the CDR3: TGTGCCATCAGTGAGCACGCTTCCAGAGACGATGAAAAACTGTTTTTT.

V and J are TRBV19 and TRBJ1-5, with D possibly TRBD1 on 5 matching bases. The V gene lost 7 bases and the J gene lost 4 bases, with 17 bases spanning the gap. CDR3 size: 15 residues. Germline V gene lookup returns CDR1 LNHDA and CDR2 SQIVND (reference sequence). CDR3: CASTGTWGKNQPQHF. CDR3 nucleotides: TGTGCCAGTACGGGGACGTGGGGGAAGAATCAGCCCCAGCATTTT. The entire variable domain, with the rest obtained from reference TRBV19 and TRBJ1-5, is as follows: DGGITQSPKYLFRKEGQNVTLSCEQNLNHDAMYWYRQDPGQGLRLIYYSQIVNDFQKGDIAEGYSVSREKKESFPLTVTSAQKNPTAFYLCASTGTWGKNQPQHFGDGTRLSIL.

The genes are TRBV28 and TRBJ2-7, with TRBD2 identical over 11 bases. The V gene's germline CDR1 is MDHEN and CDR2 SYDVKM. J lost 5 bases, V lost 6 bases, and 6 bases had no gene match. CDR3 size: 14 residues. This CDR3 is CASRGTSGGNEQYF. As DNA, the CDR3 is TGTGCCAGCAGAGGGACTAGCGGTGGCAACGAGCAGTACTTC.

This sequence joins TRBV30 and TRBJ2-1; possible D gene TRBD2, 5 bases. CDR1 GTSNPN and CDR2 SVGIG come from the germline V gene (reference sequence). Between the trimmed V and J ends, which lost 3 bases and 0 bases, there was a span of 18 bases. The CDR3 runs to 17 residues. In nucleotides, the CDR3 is TGTGCCTGGAGGGGAGATGGGGAATACAGCTCCTACAATGAGCAGTTCTTC. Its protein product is CAWRGDGEYSSYNEQFF.

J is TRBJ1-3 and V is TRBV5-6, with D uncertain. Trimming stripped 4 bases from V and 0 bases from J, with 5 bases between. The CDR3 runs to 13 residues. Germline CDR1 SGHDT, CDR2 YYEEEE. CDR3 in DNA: TGTGCCAGCAGCCCCAACTCTGGAAACACCATATATTTT. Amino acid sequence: CASSPNSGNTIYF.

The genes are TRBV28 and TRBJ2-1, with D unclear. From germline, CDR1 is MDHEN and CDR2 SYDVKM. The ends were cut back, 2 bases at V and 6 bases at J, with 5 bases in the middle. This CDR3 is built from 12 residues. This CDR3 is CASSLITNEQFF. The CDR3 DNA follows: TGTGCCAGCAGTTTAATCACCAATGAGCAGTTCTTC.

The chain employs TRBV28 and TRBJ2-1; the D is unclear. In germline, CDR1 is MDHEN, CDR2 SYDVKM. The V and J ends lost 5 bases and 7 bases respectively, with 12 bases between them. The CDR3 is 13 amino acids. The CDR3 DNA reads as TGTGCCAGCAGTCCCCCCTGGGGTAATGAGCAGTTCTTC. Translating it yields CASSPPWGNEQFF.

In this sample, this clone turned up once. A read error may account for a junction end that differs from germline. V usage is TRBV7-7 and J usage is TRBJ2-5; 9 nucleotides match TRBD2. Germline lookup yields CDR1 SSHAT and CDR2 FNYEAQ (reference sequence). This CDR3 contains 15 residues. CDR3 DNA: TGTGCTAGCAGCTTAGAGACTAGCGGCCAAGAGACCCAGTACTTC. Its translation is CASSLETSGQETQYF.

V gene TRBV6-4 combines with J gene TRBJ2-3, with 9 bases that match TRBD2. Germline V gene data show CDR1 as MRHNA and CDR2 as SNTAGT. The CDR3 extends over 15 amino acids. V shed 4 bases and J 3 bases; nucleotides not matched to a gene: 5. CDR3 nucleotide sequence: TGTGCCAGCAGTGCCAGAGCGGGAGGTACAGATACGCAGTATTTT. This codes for CASSARAGGTDTQYF.

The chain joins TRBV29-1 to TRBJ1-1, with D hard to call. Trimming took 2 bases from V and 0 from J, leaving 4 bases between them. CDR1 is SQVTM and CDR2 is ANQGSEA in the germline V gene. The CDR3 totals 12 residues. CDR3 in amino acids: CSVETVNTEAFF. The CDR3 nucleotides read TGCAGCGTTGAAACAGTGAACACTGAAGCTTTCTTT.

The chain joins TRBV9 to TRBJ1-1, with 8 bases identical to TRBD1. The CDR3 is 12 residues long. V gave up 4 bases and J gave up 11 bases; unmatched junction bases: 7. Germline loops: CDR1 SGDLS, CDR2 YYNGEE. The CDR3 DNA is TGTGCCAGCAGCCCTCGGACAGGGATTGCTTTCTTT. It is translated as CASSPRTGIAFF.

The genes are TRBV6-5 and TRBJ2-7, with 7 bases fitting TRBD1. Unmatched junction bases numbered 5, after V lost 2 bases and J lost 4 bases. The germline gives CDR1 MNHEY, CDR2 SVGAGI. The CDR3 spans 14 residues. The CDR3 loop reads CASSYVQGFYEQYF. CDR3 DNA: TGTGCCAGCAGTTACGTACAGGGGTTTTACGAGCAGTACTTC.

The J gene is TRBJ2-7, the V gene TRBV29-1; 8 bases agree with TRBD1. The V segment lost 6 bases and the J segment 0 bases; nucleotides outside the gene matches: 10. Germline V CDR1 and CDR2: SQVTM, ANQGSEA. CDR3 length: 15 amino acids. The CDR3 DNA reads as TGCAGCGTGAATTATCGGACAGGGAGCTCCTACGAGCAGTACTTC. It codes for CSVNYRTGSSYEQYF.

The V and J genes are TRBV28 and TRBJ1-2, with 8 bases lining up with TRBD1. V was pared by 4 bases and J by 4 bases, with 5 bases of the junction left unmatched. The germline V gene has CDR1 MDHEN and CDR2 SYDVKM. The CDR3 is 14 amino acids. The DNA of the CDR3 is TGTGCCAGCAGTTCGACAGGGGCAAGCTATGGCTACACCTTC. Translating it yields CASSSTGASYGYTF.

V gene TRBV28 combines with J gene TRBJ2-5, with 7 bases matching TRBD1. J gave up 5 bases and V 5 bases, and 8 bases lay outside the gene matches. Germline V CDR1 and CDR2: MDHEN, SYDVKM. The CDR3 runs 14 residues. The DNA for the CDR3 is TGTGCCAGCAGTCGACGACAGGGACGTGAGACCCAGTACTTC. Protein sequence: CASSRRQGRETQYF.

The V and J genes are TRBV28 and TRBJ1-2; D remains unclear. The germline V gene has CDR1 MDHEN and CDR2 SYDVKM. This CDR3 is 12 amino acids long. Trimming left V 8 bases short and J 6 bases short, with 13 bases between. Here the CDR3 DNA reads TGTGCCAGCCGCAACCCCACGGATGGCTACACCTTC. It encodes CASRNPTDGYTF.

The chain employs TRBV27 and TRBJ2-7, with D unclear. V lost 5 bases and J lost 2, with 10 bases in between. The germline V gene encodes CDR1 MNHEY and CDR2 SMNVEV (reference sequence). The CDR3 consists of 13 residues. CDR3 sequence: CASSPNGPYEQYF. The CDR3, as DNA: TGTGCCAGCAGTCCGAACGGTCCCTACGAGCAGTACTTC.